The 25 T cell receptor beta chains reported below all come from one sample, sequenced in a study of T cell responses to AZD1222 COVID-19 vaccine. This table comes from immunoSEQ multiplex PCR, and its TCRdb copy is limited to in-frame clones, with some not included. The profile shows approximately 110,000 clones, roughly 91% of them singletons. The sequencing here drew on peripheral blood, taken on day 0 of AZD1222 vaccination. The receptors were sampled from an adult in good health.

The J gene is TRBJ2-5, the V gene TRBV5-1; 7 positions match TRBD2. Germline CDR1 SGHRS, CDR2 YFSETQ. CDR3 size: 16 residues. V lost 4 bases and J lost 0; bases outside the gene matches: 9. The CDR3 bases are TGCGCCAGCAGCCCGTCGCTAGCGGAGTACCAAGAGACCCAGTACTTC. It yields the protein CASSPSLAEYQETQYF.

V gene TRBV5-4 combines with J gene TRBJ1-1, with D possibly matching TRBD1 (5 bases). The CDR3 consists of 13 residues. Germline assignment: CDR1 SGHNT and CDR2 YYREEE (reference sequence). Trimming shortened V by 4 bases and J by 3 bases, and 10 bases separated the two germline ends. CDR3 coding DNA: TGTGCCAGCAGCGATGTGGGGGACACTGAAGCTTTCTTT. Translation gives CASSDVGDTEAFF.

The rearrangement joins TRBV5-1 to TRBJ2-3, with TRBD2 identical over 7 bases. Germline V lookup: CDR1 SGHRS, CDR2 YFSETQ. Trimming at V came to 4 bases and at J to 0 bases, leaving 5 bases not matched to a gene. The CDR3 consists of 15 residues. The CDR3 region is CASSRSGTSTDTQYF. In nucleotides, the CDR3 is TGCGCCAGCAGCAGAAGCGGGACTAGCACAGATACGCAGTATTTT.

J is TRBJ2-1 and V is TRBV6-6; D is possibly TRBD2 (5 bases). In germline, CDR1 is MNHNY, CDR2 SVGAGI (reference sequence). The CDR3 contains 13 residues. V was pared by 3 bases and J by 7 bases, with 10 bases between. CDR3 region: CASSYEGRNEQFF. CDR3 DNA: TGTGCCAGCAGTTATGAGGGAAGGAATGAGCAGTTCTTC.

The chain employs TRBV4-1 and TRBJ1-1; 7 bases match TRBD1. V trimming: 5 bases; J trimming: 3 bases; junction bases outside the gene matches: 6. Germline V lookup: CDR1 MGHRA, CDR2 YSYEKL. The CDR3 totals 14 residues. CDR3 sequence: CASSSTGKDTEAFF. The CDR3 DNA reads as TGCGCCAGCAGCTCGACAGGGAAGGACACTGAAGCTTTCTTT.

V is TRBV6-2 or TRBV6-3 and J is TRBJ2-3, with 11 nucleotides matching TRBD1. CDR1 MNHEY and CDR2 SVGEGT come from the germline V gene. Unmatched junction bases numbered 4, after V lost 0 bases and J lost 5 bases. CDR3 length: 16 amino acids. CDR3: CASSYSGQGAKDTQYF. The CDR3 DNA sequence: TGTGCCAGCAGTTACTCAGGACAGGGGGCTAAAGATACGCAGTATTTT.

Concerning this clone: Other DNA sequences of this sample code for an identical CDR3. This chain connects TRBV28 to TRBJ1-2; unclear D gene. Germline lookup yields CDR1 MDHEN and CDR2 SYDVKM. The CDR3 has 12 amino acids. Deletions cut 2 bases from V and 5 bases from J, with 6 bases between. CDR3 sequence reads: CASSLRGYGYTF. CDR3 coding DNA: TGTGCCAGCAGTTTACGAGGGTATGGCTACACCTTC.

This chain joins TRBV5-4 and TRBJ2-5, with TRBD1 matching over 7 bases. Germline loops: CDR1 SGHNT, CDR2 YYREEE (reference sequence). V lost 3 bases, J lost 2 bases, and 1 base stayed unmatched. This CDR3 contains 13 residues. The CDR3 coding sequence is TGTGCCAGCAGCTCGGGACAGCAAGAGACCCAGTACTTC. This gives the protein CASSSGQQETQYF.

The CDR3 bases are TGTGCCAGCAGTGTACCAGGAGGGGGCGGTGAGCAGTTCTTC. Its translation: CASSVPGGGGEQFF. This rearrangement joins TRBV2 to TRBJ2-1; TRBD1 might be the D (7 bases). This CDR3 is 14 amino acids long. Trimming took off 4 bases at V and 9 bases at J, with 16 bases between the two ends. CDR1 and CDR2 from the germline V gene are SNHLY and FYNNEI.

This sequence joins TRBV7-2 and TRBJ1-5; 7 nucleotides align to TRBD1. The CDR3 loop spans 13 amino acids. Germline trimming cut 4 bases from V and 6 bases from J; bases unmatched to any gene: 3. Per the germline V gene, CDR1 is SGHTA and CDR2 is FQGNSA. CDR3 region: CASSSDRLQPQHF. Here the CDR3 DNA reads TGTGCCAGCAGCTCGGACAGGCTTCAGCCCCAGCATTTT.

The V call is TRBV6-2 or TRBV6-3, the J call TRBJ1-5; tentative D call: TRBD1 (5 bases). CDR3 size: 15 residues. V dropped 5 bases and J dropped 0 bases, with 11 bases sitting between them. Germline loops: CDR1 MNHEY, CDR2 SVGEGT. The CDR3 is CASSGGGYSNQPQHF. The CDR3 nucleotides read TGTGCCAGCAGTGGGGGGGGGTATAGCAATCAGCCCCAGCATTTT.

This chain links TRBV20-1 with TRBJ2-2; a possible D gene is TRBD1 (6 bases). V was shortened by 3 bases and J by 0 bases, with 14 bases between the two germline ends. This CDR3 is built from 16 residues. The germline V gene has CDR1 DFQATT and CDR2 SNEGSKA (reference sequence). CDR3 loop: CSASGGHLSNTGELFF. The CDR3 DNA sequence: TGCAGTGCTAGTGGGGGACACCTATCGAACACCGGGGAGCTGTTTTTT.

The J gene is TRBJ1-5, the V gene TRBV2; the D gene is possibly TRBD1 (6 bases). The CDR3 sequence is 14 residues long. V lost 9 bases, J lost 0 bases, and 12 bases lay in between. Germline V lookup: CDR1 SNHLY, CDR2 FYNNEI. DNA of the CDR3: TGTGCCAGTACCGGGACACATAGCAATCAGCCCCAGCATTTT. Translating gives CASTGTHSNQPQHF.

The rearrangement uses TRBV19 and TRBJ2-3; tentatively, D is TRBD2 (5 bases). V dropped 4 bases and J dropped 4 bases, with 9 bases sitting between them. Germline V gene sequence: CDR1 LNHDA, CDR2 SQIVND (reference sequence). The CDR3 totals 13 residues. In nucleotides, the CDR3 is TGTGCCAGTAGTAGGGGAGCCGCAGATACGCAGTATTTT. Its translation: CASSRGAADTQYF.

The chain is built from TRBV3-1 (or the pseudogene TRBV3-2) and TRBJ2-7; 12 nucleotides line up with TRBD2. Germline trimming cut 4 bases from V and 4 bases from J; bases unmatched to any gene: 8. Germline CDR1 reads LGHDT; CDR2 reads YNNKEL (reference sequence). This CDR3 has 16 residues. The CDR3 DNA follows: TGTGCCAGCAGCCGGGATGCCGGGACTAGCGGGTACGAGCAGTACTTC. The encoded protein is CASSRDAGTSGYEQYF.

This chain joins TRBV5-6 and TRBJ2-3, with 10 nucleotides matching TRBD2. Germline CDR1 reads SGHDT; CDR2 reads YYEEEE. This CDR3 spans 16 amino acids. V trimming: 0 bases; J trimming: 6 bases; junction bases outside the gene matches: 7. The CDR3 DNA reads as TGTGCCAGCAGCTTGGAACCAGCGGGGGGGCCGGATACGCAGTATTTT. This codes for CASSLEPAGGPDTQYF.

The rearrangement uses TRBV29-1 and TRBJ2-5, with TRBD2 matching over 7 bases. CDR3 length equals 14 residues. Germline assignment: CDR1 SQVTM and CDR2 ANQGSEA. V was pared by 8 bases and J by 5 bases, with 14 bases of the junction left unmatched. CDR3 sequence reads: CSFLGGGLFETQYF. The CDR3 DNA follows: TGCAGCTTCCTGGGGGGGGGACTATTCGAGACCCAGTACTTC.

The gene calls are TRBV7-2 and TRBJ1-1; D uncertain. CDR1 SGHTA and CDR2 FQGNSA come from the germline V gene. Trimming took off 0 bases at V and 0 bases at J, with 5 bases between the two ends. The CDR3 spans 14 residues. The CDR3 loop reads CASSLAAVNTEAFF. Here the CDR3 DNA reads TGTGCCAGCAGCTTAGCAGCGGTGAACACTGAAGCTTTCTTT. The full variable domain, completed using reference TRBV7-2 and TRBJ1-1, is GAGVSQSPSNKVTEKGKDVELRCDPISGHTALYWYRQSLGQGLEFLIYFQGNSAPDKSGLPSDRFSAERTGGSVSTLTIQRTQQEDSAVYLCASSLAAVNTEAFFGQGTRLTVV.

Here the CDR3 reads CATSRVDRHGYTF. CDR3 coding DNA: TGTGCCACCAGCAGAGTTGACAGGCATGGCTACACCTTC. This sequence joins TRBV15 and TRBJ1-2; tentatively, D is TRBD1 (6 bases). Trimming shortened V by 1 base and J by 6 bases, and 9 bases separated the two germline ends. Per the germline V gene, CDR1 is LNHNV and CDR2 is YYDKDF (reference sequence). The CDR3 is made up of 13 amino acids.

CDR3 in amino acids: CASSRTGRGNTIYF. Here the CDR3 DNA reads TGTGCCAGCAGCCGGACAGGGCGCGGAAACACCATATATTTT. The V and J genes are TRBV6-2 or TRBV6-3 and TRBJ1-3; 8 positions match TRBD1. The CDR3 is 14 residues long. Germline V gene sequence: CDR1 MNHEY, CDR2 SVGEGT. J lost 4 bases, V lost 6 bases, and 5 bases had no gene match.

J is TRBJ1-5 and V is TRBV28, with TRBD1 identical over 7 bases. The J segment lost 3 bases and the V segment lost 2 bases, leaving 7 bases of the junction unmatched. From germline, CDR1 is MDHEN and CDR2 SYDVKM. This CDR3 is built from 16 residues. CDR3 amino acids: CASSLGGGLANQPQHF. In DNA form, the CDR3 reads TGTGCCAGCAGTTTAGGAGGGGGCCTGGCCAATCAGCCCCAGCATTTT.

This chain links TRBV24-1 with TRBJ2-3, with TRBD2 identical over 10 bases. Germline V lookup: CDR1 KGHDR, CDR2 SFDVKD. The J segment lost 2 bases and the V segment lost 6 bases, leaving 4 bases of the junction unmatched. This CDR3 is built from 15 residues. In DNA, the CDR3 is TGTGCCACCAGTTCTACTAGCGGGAACACAGATACGCAGTATTTT. The encoded protein is CATSSTSGNTDTQYF.

The chain employs TRBV3-1 (or the pseudogene TRBV3-2) and TRBJ1-2, with TRBD1 identical over 8 bases. The CDR3 is 13 amino acids. V lost 5 bases, J lost 4 bases, and 3 bases stayed unmatched. Per the germline V gene, CDR1 is LGHDT and CDR2 is YNNKEL (reference sequence). The CDR3 DNA is TGTGCCAGCAGCGTAGGACAGGGCTATGGCTACACCTTC. Translated, it gives CASSVGQGYGYTF.

This chain joins TRBV5-6 and TRBJ2-7; D not certain. The CDR3 extends over 14 amino acids. Trimming removed 0 bases at V and 6 bases at J, with 13 bases between. Germline V gene sequence: CDR1 SGHDT, CDR2 YYEEEE. This chain's CDR3 is CASSLGLLIAEQYF. Written as DNA, the CDR3 is TGTGCCAGCAGCTTGGGACTTCTAATCGCCGAGCAGTACTTC. Full variable domain (rest looked up from reference TRBV5-6 and TRBJ2-7): DAGVTQSPTHLIKTRGQQVTLRCSPKSGHDTVSWYQQALGQGPQFIFQYYEEEERQRGNFPDRFSGHQFPNYSSELNVNALLLGDSALYLCASSLGLLIAEQYFGPGTRLTVT.

Points on this clone: This sample also contains other DNA sequences that code for the same CDR3. The chain is built from TRBV11-2 and TRBJ2-7; weak D call: TRBD1 (5 bases). This CDR3 spans 14 amino acids. Trimming shortened V by 1 base and J by 3 bases, and 10 bases separated the two germline ends. Germline lookup yields CDR1 SGHAT and CDR2 FQNNGV. The CDR3 protein is CASSLGGSSYEQYF. CDR3 DNA: TGTGCCAGCAGCTTAGGGGGCAGCAGCTACGAGCAGTACTTC.